The 12 T cell receptor beta chains presented below share a single source sample, sequenced in a study of T cells in Graves' hyperthyroidism and ophthalmopathy. From RNA transcripts, TCR beta CDR3 regions were amplified. The primer set for the first-round RT-PCR of the TCR CDR3 was HTBI. TCRdb recomputed calls from the multiplex PCR reads with MiXCR, one row per CDR3 protein. The sample has about 610,000 distinct CDR3 sequences; around 46% are singletons. Sequenced: peripheral blood or thyroid tissue (not recorded which). These receptors originate from a woman between 18 and 29 years old with Graves' hyperthyroidism.

There are a few counts of this clonotype. This sequence joins TRBV19 and TRBJ2-7, with 7 bases that match TRBD2. Matching the DNA end better, TRBJ2-1 makes the J call doubtful. This CDR3 region has 16 residues. Germline V gene sequence: CDR1 LNHDA, CDR2 SQIVND (reference sequence). This CDR3 reads CASSIGSRRLANEQFF. CDR3 nucleotides: TGTGCCAGTAGTATAGGATCCAGACGACTAGCCAACGAGCAGTTCTTC.

This clonotype was seen many times. The chain recombines TRBV12-3 or TRBV12-4 with TRBJ1-5, with D unclear. Trimming cost V 4 bases and J 9 bases, with 7 bases left between them. The CDR3 totals 11 residues. The CDR3 DNA is TGTGCCAGCAGTTCACGCGGGCCCCAGCATTTT. Protein sequence: CASSSRGPQHF.

This clonotype was detected many times. The DNA for the CDR3 is TGTGCCACCAGCTCCCGGGACTCGTCCTACGAGCAGTACTTC. Protein: CATSSRDSSYEQYF. This chain connects TRBV15 to TRBJ2-7; perhaps TRBD2 as D (6 bases). Trimming took 5 bases from V and 1 from J, leaving 12 bases between them. From germline, CDR1 is LNHNV and CDR2 YYDKDF (reference sequence). The CDR3 loop spans 14 amino acids.

This clonotype was observed a handful of times. The chain recombines TRBV7-6 with TRBJ2-7; D is possibly TRBD2 (6 bases). Per the germline V gene, CDR1 is SGHVS and CDR2 is FNYEAQ. The V and J ends lost 4 bases and 2 bases respectively, with 18 bases between them. This CDR3 has 16 residues. For the CDR3, the DNA is TGTGCCAGCAGCTCAGGGACCGGGACTCCAACCTACGAGCAGTACTTC. It is translated as CASSSGTGTPTYEQYF.

This chain uses TRBV7-9 with TRBJ2-2; D is unclear. V gave up 6 bases and J gave up 3 bases, with 11 bases separating them. CDR1 and CDR2 from the germline V gene are SEHNR and FQNEAQ (reference sequence). The CDR3 is made up of 14 amino acids. Here the CDR3 reads CASRSDGYTGELFF. For the CDR3, the DNA is TGTGCCAGCAGATCGGACGGATACACCGGGGAGCTGTTTTTT.

This clonotype has more than one count but fewer than ten. The V gene is TRBV6-2 or TRBV6-3, the J gene TRBJ2-5; D not certain. The V and J ends lost 0 bases and 5 bases respectively, with 10 bases between them. CDR3 length: 14 amino acids. Germline CDR1 reads MNHEY; CDR2 reads SVGEGT. The CDR3 here is CASSYSLGQETQYF. CDR3 in DNA: TGTGCCAGCAGTTACTCGTTGGGCCAGGAGACCCAGTACTTC.

This clonotype showed up many times. CDR3 nucleotides: TGTGCCAGCAGCGTAGGGACAGGGATGGAGACTGAAGCTTTCTTT. Encoded protein: CASSVGTGMETEAFF. V and J are TRBV9 and TRBJ1-1; 8 nucleotides match TRBD1. The CDR3 has 15 residues. Germline trimming cut 0 bases from V and 5 bases from J; bases unmatched to any gene: 6. Germline V CDR1 and CDR2: SGDLS, YYNGEE.

The rearrangement links TRBV13 to TRBJ2-7; maybe TRBD2 (6 bases). The V gene lost 1 base and the J gene lost 2 bases, with 15 bases spanning the gap. The CDR3 sequence is 16 residues long. Germline V lookup: CDR1 PRHDT, CDR2 FYEKMQ (reference sequence). Here the CDR3 reads CASSLARSGTPYEQYF. The CDR3 region has the DNA TGTGCCAGCAGCTTAGCGCGCTCAGGGACTCCCTACGAGCAGTACTTC.

This clonotype was picked up many times. The chain combines TRBV27 with TRBJ2-7; weak D call: TRBD1 (6 bases). CDR1 and CDR2 (germline): MNHEY, SMNVEV (reference sequence). CDR3 length: 14 amino acids. V gave up 4 bases and J gave up 0 bases, with 10 bases separating them. Here the CDR3 DNA reads TGTGCCAGCAGTTCCCGGGGACACTCCTACGAGCAGTACTTC. Protein product: CASSSRGHSYEQYF.

In this sample, this clonotype turned up a few times. The gene calls are TRBV10-3 and TRBJ1-6; D call uncertain. Trimming removed 4 bases from V and 7 bases from J, with 11 bases in between. The germline V gene encodes CDR1 ENHRY and CDR2 SYGVKD. CDR3 length: 14 amino acids. DNA for the CDR3: TGTGCCATCAGTGGGACCCAAGAAAATTCACCCCTCCACTTT. Its translation: CAISGTQENSPLHF.

This clonotype was recorded a few times. This sequence joins TRBV10-3 and TRBJ1-1; 9 nucleotides agree with TRBD1. The germline gives CDR1 ENHRY, CDR2 SYGVKD. The CDR3 is made up of 14 amino acids. Unmatched junction bases numbered 2, after V lost 6 bases and J lost 0 bases. DNA of the CDR3: TGTGCCATCAGAGGACAGGGGATGAACACTGAAGCTTTCTTT. This codes for CAIRGQGMNTEAFF.

A single count supports this clonotype. This clone may be a read error of a much larger clone one base away. The gene calls are TRBV15 and TRBJ2-7; 9 bases map to TRBD2. Germline trimming cut 5 bases from V and 3 bases from J; bases unmatched to any gene: 11. Per germline, CDR1 LNHNV and CDR2 YYDKDF (reference sequence). The CDR3 has 16 amino acids. The CDR3 region has the DNA TGTGCCACCAGCGTGAGTGGGCTAGCGGGATTCTACGAGCAGTACTTC. Residues: CATSVSGLAGFYEQYF.